This T cell receptor beta chain was retrieved from a study of blood T cell repertoires in COVID-19. The CDR3 covers 14 residues. V shed 3 bases and J shed 10 bases, with 16 bases lying between them. The V gene's germline CDR1 is MNHEY and CDR2 SMNVEV (reference sequence). The study drew participants aged about 18 to 89 years from fewer than 30 US areas. Participants reported their clinical history, and cohort assignment relied on those reports. Some clones are missing from TCRdb's copy, which holds only in-frame ones; the method was immunoSEQ multiplex PCR. The repertoire holds approximately 210,000 clones, with around three quarters as singletons.

Sequenced sample: PBMCs or T cells enriched from blood (not recorded which). The chain recombines TRBV27 with TRBJ2-1; D is perhaps TRBD1 (6 bases). The receptor comes from a woman between 50 and 59 years old with acute COVID-19. CDR3 coding DNA: TGTGCCAGCAGTTTGGGCTCAGGGGTGGGGGAGCAGTTCTTC. Its translation: CASSLGSGVGEQFF.